This TCR beta chain was documented in a study of low-dose radiotherapy and immunotherapy resistance in tumors. Primers used for first-strand cDNA, a TRAV- and TRBV-specific set, covered both alpha and beta chains. A roughly 19-cycle PCR with a constant-region primer and V-primer adapter amplified TCRs. TCRdb re-analysed the reads in MiXCR, keeping a single row per CDR3 protein. Of around 80,000 distinct CDR3 sequences listed, about 17% are singletons. Of note for this clonotype: One junction end disagrees with the germline gene, perhaps due to a read error.

The CDR3 contains 11 residues. CDR1 is ENHRY and CDR2 is SYGVKD in the germline V gene. The time point is: after trial treatment. The treatment was: LDRT plus nivolumab, ipilimumab, low-dose cyclophosphamide and aspirin (RACIN trial). The chain couples TRBV10-3 to TRBJ2-7; no clear D. This TCR was sampled from a male donor with prostate cancer. Sequenced material: PBMCs, taken after low-dose radiotherapy plus immunotherapy. The CDR3: CATSAVYEQHF. CDR3 nucleotides: TGTGCCACCTCGGCGGTCTACGAGCAGCACTTC.